The next 4 T cell receptor beta chains were all read from a single sample in a study of T cell responses to AZD1222 COVID-19 vaccine. Using immunoSEQ multiplex PCR, the repertoire was profiled, and TCRdb retains in-frame clones only, with some absent. The sample includes 150,000 or so clones, just over 90% of them seen just once. The source was peripheral blood, collected on day 0 of MenACWY control vaccination. The receptors come from an adult in good health.

This chain uses TRBV4-1 with TRBJ1-6; D gene unclear. Trimming removed 0 bases at V and 8 bases at J, with 17 bases between. Germline CDR1 MGHRA, CDR2 YSYEKL. CDR3 length: 17 amino acids. Here the CDR3 reads CASSQEIPILVDSPLHF. In nucleotides, the CDR3 is TGCGCCAGCAGCCAAGAAATCCCCATTCTGGTGGATTCACCCCTCCACTTT.

V usage is TRBV7-8 and J usage is TRBJ1-1; TRBD1 might be the D (5 bases). CDR3 length: 16 residues. Looked up from germline, CDR1 is SGHVS and CDR2 is FQNEAQ. V was trimmed by 5 bases and J by 3 bases, leaving 19 bases between them. The DNA of the CDR3 is TGTGCCAGCAGCCCACGAGTGTGGGGGTCGGACACTGAAGCTTTCTTT. Translating it yields CASSPRVWGSDTEAFF.

The rearrangement joins TRBV5-1 to TRBJ2-3; TRBD2 matches 10 bases. Trimming at V came to 2 bases and at J to 3 bases, leaving 6 bases not matched to a gene. The CDR3 sequence is 16 residues long. Germline V lookup: CDR1 SGHRS, CDR2 YFSETQ. The CDR3 is CASSLLAGLTTDTQYF. The CDR3 coding sequence is TGCGCCAGCAGCTTACTAGCGGGATTGACAACAGATACGCAGTATTTT.

CDR3 sequence: CASSGTGTTNEKLFF. DNA for the CDR3: TGTGCCAGCAGTGGGACAGGAACAACTAATGAAAAACTGTTTTTT. V is TRBV9 and J is TRBJ1-4; 8 bases are shared with TRBD1. The CDR3 runs to 15 residues. V lost 5 bases and J lost 0; bases outside the gene matches: 3. Germline loops: CDR1 SGDLS, CDR2 YYNGEE.